At least ten counts were recorded for the clone carrying this T cell receptor beta chain. The data belong to a study of read filtering for tumor transcriptome and immune sequencing. This library used roughly 400 ng RNA and molecular barcoded adaptors spanning alpha/delta and beta/gamma chains. TCRdb processed the reads anew with MiXCR; each CDR3 protein has one entry. The sample carries about 50,000 distinct CDR3 sequences, roughly 19% recorded once. Germline V gene lookup returns CDR1 SNHLY and CDR2 FYNNEI. The CDR3 loop spans 12 amino acids. V was clipped by 4 bases and J by 9 bases, with 12 bases between them.

The chain is built from TRBV2 and TRBJ2-5, with D unresolved. Sequenced: a population of CD138-negative cells sorted from bone marrow. This TCR derives from a donor aged 40 or older with multiple myeloma. Written as DNA, the CDR3 is TGTGCCAGCAGTGCTGAGGCGGCTCCCCAGTACTTC. Translated: CASSAEAAPQYF. The full variable domain, in which reference TRBV2 and TRBJ2-5 provide the parts outside the CDR3, is EPEVTQTPSHQVTQMGQEVILRCVPISNHLYFYWYRQILGQKVEFLVSFYNNEISEKSEIFDDQFSVERPDGSNFTLKIRSTKLEDSAMYFCASSAEAAPQYFGPGTRLLVL.